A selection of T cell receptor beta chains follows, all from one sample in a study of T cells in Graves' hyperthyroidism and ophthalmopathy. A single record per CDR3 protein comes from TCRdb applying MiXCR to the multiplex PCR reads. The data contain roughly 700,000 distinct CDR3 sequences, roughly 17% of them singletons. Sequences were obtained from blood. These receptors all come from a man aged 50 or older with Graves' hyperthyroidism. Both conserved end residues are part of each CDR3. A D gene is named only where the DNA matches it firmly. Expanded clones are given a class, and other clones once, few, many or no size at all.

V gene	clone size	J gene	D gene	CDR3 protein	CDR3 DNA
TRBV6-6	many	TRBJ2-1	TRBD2	CASSYSSGGGNEQFF	TGTGCCAGCAGTTACTCGTCGGGCGGGGGCAATGAGCAGTTCTTC
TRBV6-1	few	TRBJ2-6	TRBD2	CASSSSGLAGPPGANVLTF	TGTGCCAGCAGCAGTTCGGGACTAGCGGGGCCACCTGGGGCCAACGTCCTGACTTTC
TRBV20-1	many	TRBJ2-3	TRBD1	CSPDRAGDTQYF	TGCAGCCCGGACAGGGCGGGAGATACGCAGTATTTT
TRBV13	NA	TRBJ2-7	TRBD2	CASSSLTGGDNYEQYF	TGTGCCAGCAGCTCACTAACGGGAGGGGATAACTACGAGCAGTACTTC
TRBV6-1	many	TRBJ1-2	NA	CASSRQLVRYGYTF	TGTGCCAGCAGCCGTCAGCTTGTTCGCTATGGCTACACCTTC
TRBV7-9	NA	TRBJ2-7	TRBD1	CASSFFRQGSEQYF	TGTGCCAGCAGCTTCTTCCGACAGGGTTCCGAGCAGTACTTC
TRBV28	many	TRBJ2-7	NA	CASSPTGFSYEQYF	TGTGCCAGCAGCCCCACAGGGTTTTCCTACGAGCAGTACTTC
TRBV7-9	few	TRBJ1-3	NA	CASSLEGTKKAGNTIYF	TGTGCCAGCAGCTTAGAAGGGACAAAGAAAGCTGGAAACACCATATATTTT
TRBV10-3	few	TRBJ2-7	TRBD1	CAIKKTGDSYEQYF	TGTGCCATCAAAAAGACAGGGGACTCCTACGAGCAGTACTTC
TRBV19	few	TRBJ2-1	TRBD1	CASRTRTGDGNEQFF	TGTGCCAGTAGAACCCGGACAGGGGATGGCAATGAGCAGTTCTTC
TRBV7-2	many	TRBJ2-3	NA	CASKGWTGTDTQYF	TGTGCAAGCAAGGGGTGGACAGGCACAGATACGCAGTATTTT
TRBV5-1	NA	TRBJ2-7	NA	CASSFSTNGDYEQYF	TGCGCCAGCAGCTTTTCAACAAACGGGGACTACGAGCAGTACTTC
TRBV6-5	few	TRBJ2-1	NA	CASSYGGASSYNEQFF	TGTGCCAGCAGTTACGGCGGCGCCAGCTCCTACAATGAGCAGTTCTTC
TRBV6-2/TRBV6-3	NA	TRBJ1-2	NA	CASSPMLWLGYTF	TGTGCCAGCAGTCCGATGTTGTGGCTGGGCTACACCTTC
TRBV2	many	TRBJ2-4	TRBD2	CASSTLALAKNIQYF	TGTGCCAGCAGTACACTAGCGCTAGCCAAAAACATTCAGTACTTC
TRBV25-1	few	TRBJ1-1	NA	CASSEFYGGTEAFF	TGTGCCAGCAGTGAATTCTATGGGGGCACTGAAGCTTTCTTT
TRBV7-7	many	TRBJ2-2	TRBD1	CASSSQTGAGELFF	TGTGCTAGCAGCTCCCAGACAGGGGCCGGGGAGCTGTTTTTT
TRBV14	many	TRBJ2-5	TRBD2	CASSQFRGRAQETQYF	TGTGCCAGCAGCCAATTTCGCGGGAGGGCCCAAGAGACCCAGTACTTC
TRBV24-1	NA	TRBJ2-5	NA	CATQRERQETQYF	TGTGCCACCCAACGGGAGCGGCAAGAGACCCAGTACTTC
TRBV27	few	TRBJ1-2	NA	CASTRKGAVGGYTF	TGTGCCAGCACTCGAAAAGGGGCGGTGGGTGGCTACACCTTC
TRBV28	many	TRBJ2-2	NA	CASSVRQTYTGELFF	TGTGCCAGCAGTGTAAGGCAGACCTACACCGGGGAGCTGTTTTTT
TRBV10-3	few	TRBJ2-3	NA	CATESGDTQYF	TGTGCCACTGAATCGGGGGATACGCAGTATTTT
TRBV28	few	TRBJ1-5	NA	CASSLGGGSDQPQHF	TGTGCCAGCAGTTTAGGGGGCGGGAGCGATCAGCCCCAGCATTTT
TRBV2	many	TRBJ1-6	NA	CASRIIRGGNSPLHF	TGTGCCAGCAGGATCATCAGGGGAGGAAATTCACCCCTCCACTTT
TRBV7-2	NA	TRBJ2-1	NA	CASSPGQSSYSEQFF	TGTGCCAGCAGCCCGGGTCAAAGCTCCTACAGTGAGCAGTTCTTC
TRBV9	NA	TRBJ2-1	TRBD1	CASSASAGTGLYNEQFF	TGTGCCAGCAGCGCCTCGGCGGGGACAGGGCTTTACAATGAGCAGTTCTTC
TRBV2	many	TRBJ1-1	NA	CASSEADGAFF	TGTGCCAGCAGTGAAGCAGACGGGGCTTTCTTT
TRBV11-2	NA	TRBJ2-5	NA	CASSLAWGIGETQYF	TGTGCCAGCAGCTTAGCCTGGGGGATTGGAGAGACCCAGTACTTC
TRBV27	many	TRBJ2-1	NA	CASSPLIHNEQFF	TGTGCCAGCAGTCCACTAATCCACAATGAGCAGTTCTTC
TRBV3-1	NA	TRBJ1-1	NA	CASSQLTGSTEAFF	TGTGCCAGCAGCCAGCTCACAGGGTCCACTGAAGCTTTCTTT
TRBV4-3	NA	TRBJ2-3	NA	CASSQDPMDGASTDTQYF	TGCGCCAGCAGCCAAGATCCCATGGACGGAGCAAGCACAGATACGCAGTATTTT
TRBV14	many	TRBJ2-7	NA	CASSRQLSSYEQYF	TGTGCCAGCAGCCGTCAACTCTCCTCCTACGAGCAGTACTTC
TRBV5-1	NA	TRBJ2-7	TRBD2	CASSFGGLAGGGEQYF	TGCGCCAGCAGTTTTGGGGGACTAGCGGGAGGTGGCGAGCAGTACTTC
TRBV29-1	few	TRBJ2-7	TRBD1	CSVGTGLYEQYF	TGCAGCGTTGGGACAGGACTTTACGAGCAGTACTTC
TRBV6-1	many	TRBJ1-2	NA	CASTLGQPANYGYTF	TGTGCCAGCACCCTGGGACAACCAGCTAACTATGGCTACACCTTC
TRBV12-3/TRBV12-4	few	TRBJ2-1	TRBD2	CASRLGLAAYNEQFF	TGTGCCAGCCGCCTCGGACTAGCGGCTTACAATGAGCAGTTCTTC
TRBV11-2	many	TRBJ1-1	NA	CASSDPGGQKVRNTEAFF	TGTGCCAGCAGCGACCCGGGGGGGCAGAAAGTACGGAACACTGAAGCTTTCTTT
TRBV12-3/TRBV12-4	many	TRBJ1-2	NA	CASSLGLVGANYGYTF	TGTGCCAGCAGTTTAGGGCTAGTAGGGGCAAACTATGGCTACACCTTC
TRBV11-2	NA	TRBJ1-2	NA	CASSFPVTVGYGYTF	TGTGCCAGCAGCTTTCCTGTTACGGTCGGCTATGGCTACACCTTC
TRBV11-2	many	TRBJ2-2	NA	CASSLVKGYTGELFF	TGTGCCAGCAGCTTAGTTAAGGGATACACCGGGGAGCTGTTTTTT
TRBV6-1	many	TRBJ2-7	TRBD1	CASSSTGGRYEQYF	TGTGCCAGCAGTTCAACAGGGGGCCGCTACGAGCAGTACTTC
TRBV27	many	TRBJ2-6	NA	CASSSMGEANVLTF	TGTGCCAGCAGCTCGATGGGAGAGGCCAACGTCCTGACTTTC
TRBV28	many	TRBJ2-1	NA	CASSLRDHNEQFF	TGTGCCAGCAGTTTAAGGGACCACAATGAGCAGTTCTTC
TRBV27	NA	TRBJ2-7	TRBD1	CASSPYRDRGLYEQYF	TGTGCCAGCAGTCCATACCGGGACAGGGGGCTCTACGAGCAGTACTTC
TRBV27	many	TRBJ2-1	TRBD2	CASSFGLAGEPEQFF	TGTGCCAGCAGTTTTGGACTAGCGGGAGAACCTGAGCAGTTCTTC
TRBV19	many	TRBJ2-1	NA	CASSTRGAPSYNEQFF	TGTGCCAGTAGTACGCGAGGGGCCCCTTCCTACAATGAGCAGTTCTTC
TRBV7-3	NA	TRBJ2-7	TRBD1	CASSPRDRQASYEQYF	TGTGCCAGCAGCCCAAGGGACAGGCAGGCCTCCTACGAGCAGTACTTC
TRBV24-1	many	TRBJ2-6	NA	CATSDPPGSGANVLTF	TGTGCCACCAGTGATCCTCCTGGCTCTGGGGCCAACGTCCTGACTTTC
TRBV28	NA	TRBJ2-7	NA	CASSPSGVAGDEQYF	TGTGCCAGCAGTCCCTCGGGGGTTGCGGGCGACGAGCAGTACTTC
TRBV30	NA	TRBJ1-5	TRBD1	CAWSVQGVSNQPQHF	TGTGCCTGGAGTGTACAGGGGGTGAGCAATCAGCCCCAGCATTTT
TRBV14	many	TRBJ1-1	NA	CASSRSTGWTEAFF	TGTGCCAGCAGCCGGTCAACAGGGTGGACTGAAGCTTTCTTT
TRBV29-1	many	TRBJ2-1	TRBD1	CSVKDRGSYNEQFF	TGCAGCGTAAAGGACAGGGGGTCCTACAATGAGCAGTTCTTC
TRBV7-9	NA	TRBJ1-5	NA	CASSPKGGNQPQHF	TGTGCCAGCAGTCCGAAGGGGGGCAATCAGCCCCAGCATTTT
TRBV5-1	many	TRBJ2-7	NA	CASSLAPGDYYEQYF	TGCGCCAGCAGCTTGGCTCCAGGTGACTACTACGAGCAGTACTTC
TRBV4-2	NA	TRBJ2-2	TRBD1	CASSQDRGTPGELFF	TGTGCCAGCAGCCAAGACAGGGGGACGCCCGGGGAGCTGTTTTTT